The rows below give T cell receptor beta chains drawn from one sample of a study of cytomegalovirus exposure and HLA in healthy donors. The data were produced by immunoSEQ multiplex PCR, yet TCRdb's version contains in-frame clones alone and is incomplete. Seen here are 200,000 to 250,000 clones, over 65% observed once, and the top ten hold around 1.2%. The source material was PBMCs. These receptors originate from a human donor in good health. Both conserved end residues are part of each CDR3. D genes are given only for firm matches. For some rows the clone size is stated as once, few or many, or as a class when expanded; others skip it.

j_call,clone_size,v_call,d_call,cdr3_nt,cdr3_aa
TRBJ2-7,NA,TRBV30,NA,TGTGCCTGCAGGGGTTCCTACGAGCAGTACTTC,CACRGSYEQYF
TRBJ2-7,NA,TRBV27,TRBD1,TGTGCCAGCAGTTTGTCGCAGGGGGTCCCCTACGAGCAGTACTTC,CASSLSQGVPYEQYF
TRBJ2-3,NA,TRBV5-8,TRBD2,TGTGCCAGCAGTCGTACTAGCGGGAGTTTCGCAGATACGCAGTATTTT,CASSRTSGSFADTQYF
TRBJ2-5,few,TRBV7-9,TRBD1,TGTGCCAGCAGCTCCAATACAGGGGTCGAGACCCAGTACTTC,CASSSNTGVETQYF
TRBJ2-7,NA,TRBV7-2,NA,TGTGCCAGCAGCCCCACGACAGTCTACGAGCAGTACTTC,CASSPTTVYEQYF
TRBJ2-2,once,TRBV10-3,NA,TGTGCCATCAGTACGGGACAGAACACCGGGGAGCTGTTTTTT,CAISTGQNTGELFF
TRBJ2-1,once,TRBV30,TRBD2,TGTGCCTGGAGTCCTAGCGGTCCCAACAATGAGCAGTTCTTC,CAWSPSGPNNEQFF
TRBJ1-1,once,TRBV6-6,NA,TGTGCCAGCAGTTATCTCTCCAGGAACACTGAAGCTTTCTTT,CASSYLSRNTEAFF
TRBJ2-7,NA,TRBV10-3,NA,TGTGCCATCAGTGAGTCCATCCCGAAGCGCTTC,CAISESIPKRF
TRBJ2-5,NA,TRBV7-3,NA,TGTGCCAGCAGCTTACCGGTGGTACAAGAGACCCAGTACTTC,CASSLPVVQETQYF
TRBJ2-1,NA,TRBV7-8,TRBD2,TGTGCCAGCAGCTTATTCGGACTAGCGGGAGTCCATGAGCAGTTCTTC,CASSLFGLAGVHEQFF
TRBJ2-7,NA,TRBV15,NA,TGTGCCACCAGCAGAAATACCGGGAGCTACTACGAGCAGTACTTC,CATSRNTGSYYEQYF
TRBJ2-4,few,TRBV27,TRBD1,TGTGCCAGCAGCCCCACGAGACAGGGACGGAACATTCAGTACTTC,CASSPTRQGRNIQYF
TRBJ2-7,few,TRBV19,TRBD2,TGTGCCAGTAGTATAGGAGCTAGCGGGAGCTACGAGCAGTACTTC,CASSIGASGSYEQYF
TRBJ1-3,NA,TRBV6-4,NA,TGTGCCAGCAGATACCTCCAGGGAAACTCTGGAAACACCATATATTTT,CASRYLQGNSGNTIYF
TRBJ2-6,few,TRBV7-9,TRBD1,TGTGCCAGCAGCTTAGGGACCGGGACAGGGGGCGCGGGAGTCCTGACTTTC,CASSLGTGTGGAGVLTF
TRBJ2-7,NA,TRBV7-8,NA,TGTGCCAGCAGCCCCTTGGGGGCAGTGATCTCGGGTGAGCAGTACTTC,CASSPLGAVISGEQYF
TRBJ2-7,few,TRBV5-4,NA,TGTGCCAGCCAACGATTTGAGGAATACTCCTACGAGCAGTACTTC,CASQRFEEYSYEQYF
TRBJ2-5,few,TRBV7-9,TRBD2,TGTGCCAGCAGCTTTTGGGGGGGGACCCAGTACTTC,CASSFWGGTQYF
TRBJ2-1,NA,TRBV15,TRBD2,TGTGCCACCAGCAAAAATGGGGGGGGGTCCTACAATGAGCAGTTCTTC,CATSKNGGGSYNEQFF
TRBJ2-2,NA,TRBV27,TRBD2,TGTGCCAGCTGGACTAGCGGGAGTACCGGGGAGCTGTTTTTT,CASWTSGSTGELFF
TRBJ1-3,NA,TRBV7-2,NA,TGTGCCAGCAGCCCACCGAGGGGGGGTCTTTCTGGAAACACCATATATTTT,CASSPPRGGLSGNTIYF
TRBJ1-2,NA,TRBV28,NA,TGTGCCAGCAGGCAGACTGTTGACTATGGCTACACCTTC,CASRQTVDYGYTF
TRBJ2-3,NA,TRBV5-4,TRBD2,TGTGCCAGCAGCCTAGGACTAGCGGGGACAGATACGCAGTATTTT,CASSLGLAGTDTQYF
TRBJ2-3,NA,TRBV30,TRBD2,TGTGCCTGGACTAGCGGATTCACAGATACGCAGTATTTT,CAWTSGFTDTQYF
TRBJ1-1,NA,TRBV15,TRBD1,TGTGCCACCAGCAGAACAGGGGGCACTGAAGCTTTCTTT,CATSRTGGTEAFF
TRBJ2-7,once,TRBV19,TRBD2,TGTGCCAGTAGATTAGCGGGAGGCTCCTACGAGCAGTACTTC,CASRLAGGSYEQYF
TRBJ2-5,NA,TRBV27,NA,TGTGCCAGCAGTCCAGGGGAGGGGAGACAAGAGACCCAGTACTTC,CASSPGEGRQETQYF
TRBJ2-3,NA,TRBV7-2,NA,TGTGCCAGCAGTCAATCAGGGATAGATACGCAGTATTTT,CASSQSGIDTQYF
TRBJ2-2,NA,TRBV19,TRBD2,TGTGCCAGTAGTTCGAGTCGGACTAGCCGGTCCGGGGAGCTGTTTTTT,CASSSSRTSRSGELFF
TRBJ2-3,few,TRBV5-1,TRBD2,TGCGCCAGCAGCTTGGGTGGGGCTAGCGGAGATACGCAGTATTTT,CASSLGGASGDTQYF
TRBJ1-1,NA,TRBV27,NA,TGTGCCAGCAGTTTATACAAGGGAGGAGGAACTGAAGCTTTCTTT,CASSLYKGGGTEAFF